One and the same sample provided the 5 T cell receptor beta chains below, sequenced in a study of regulatory T cells in long-lasting Graves disease. Documented time point: persistent/refractory GD, antithyroid drugs over 5 years with positive TRAb. RNA extracted from PBMCs served as the sequencing template. To make TCR beta libraries, researchers used iRepertoire HTBI primers and Arm-PCR of CDR3 regions. TCRdb fed the multiplex PCR reads into MiXCR, producing one record per CDR3 protein. Of some 420,000 distinct CDR3 sequences in the sample, roughly 22% were seen once. This material consisted of peripheral blood mononuclear cells (PBMCs), taken when the disease was refractory, from a patient treated with antithyroid drugs. These receptors all come from a female donor with Graves disease.

The sample holds a few counts of this clonotype. The chain is built from TRBV2 and TRBJ2-3; no reliable D call. CDR1 and CDR2 from the germline V gene are SNHLY and FYNNEI. CDR3 length equals 14 residues. The ends were cut back, 7 bases at V and 1 base at J, with 12 bases in the middle. The CDR3 sequence is CASTLDRGTDTQYF. CDR3 DNA: TGTGCCAGCACTTTGGATAGGGGCACAGATACGCAGTATTTT.

The chain couples TRBV7-9 to TRBJ2-7; no clear D gene. Germline V CDR1 and CDR2: SEHNR, FQNEAQ (reference sequence). Trimming removed 1 base from V and 0 bases from J, with 7 bases in between. CDR3 length equals 14 residues. CDR3 in amino acids: CASSLEVSSYEQYF. DNA for the CDR3: TGTGCCAGCAGCTTAGAGGTGAGCTCCTACGAGCAGTACTTC.

The rearrangement joins TRBV20-1 to TRBJ1-1, with D uncertain. The V end lost 0 bases, the J end lost 1 base, and 9 bases lay between the germline ends. CDR1 DFQATT and CDR2 SNEGSKA come from the germline V gene (reference sequence). The CDR3 is made up of 14 amino acids. The CDR3, as DNA: TGCAGTGCTAGAGATGCAAGGGCGAACACTGAAGCTTTCTTT. It specifies CSARDARANTEAFF.

There are many counts of this clonotype. The CDR3 loop reads CASSTSGVGYTF. In DNA, the CDR3 is TGTGCCAGCAGTACAAGCGGGGTCGGCTACACCTTC. This chain uses TRBV3-1 with TRBJ1-2; D gene ambiguous. The V gene's germline CDR1 is LGHDT and CDR2 YNNKEL (reference sequence). The CDR3 has 12 amino acids. Trimming pared 6 bases from V and 8 bases from J, leaving 13 bases between.

This clonotype turned up a few times. This rearrangement joins TRBV20-1 to TRBJ2-6, with D possibly being TRBD2 (5 bases). V was pared by 6 bases and J by 0 bases, with 12 bases between. Germline V lookup: CDR1 DFQATT, CDR2 SNEGSKA (reference sequence). CDR3 length: 15 amino acids. CDR3 DNA: TGCAGTGCCCGGACTGGGAGCTCTGGGGCCAACGTCCTGACTTTC. It encodes CSARTGSSGANVLTF.